A single sample is the source of the 10 T cell receptor beta chains below, sequenced in a study of OX40 agonist ivuxolimab in advanced cancers. Library creation used the immunoSEQ multiplex PCR assay. Imported from immuneACCESS, the table was reduced by TCRdb to in-frame sequences with V and J called. These copies leave out some clones; in studies compared against another copy, an unresolved V gene accounts for under half, and the cause of the remainder is not known. The sample has roughly 75,000 clones on record, about 83% of them singletons. The ten largest clonotypes hold 0.76% of the sample. The sample here was CD4+ or CD8+ T cells sorted from blood, taken in a trial of the OX40 agonist ivuxolimab. The source is an adult with an advanced solid tumor such as melanoma, head and neck, liver or kidney cancer.

The chain joins TRBV7-6 to TRBJ2-1; 14 bases align to TRBD2. J lost 10 bases, V lost 5 bases, and 4 bases had no gene match. CDR1 SGHVS and CDR2 FNYEAQ come from the germline V gene. The CDR3 has 14 residues. CDR3 in DNA: TGTGCCAGCAGCCTGGGACTAGCGGGAGTCGAGCAGTTCTTC. This gives the protein CASSLGLAGVEQFF.

The gene calls are TRBV5-4 and TRBJ1-5, with D uncertain. The CDR3 is 14 residues long. CDR1 and CDR2 (germline): SGHNT, YYREEE (reference sequence). The V end lost 1 base, the J end lost 5 bases, and 10 bases lay between the germline ends. CDR3 residues: CASSLNGIDQPQHF. The CDR3 bases are TGTGCCAGCAGCTTGAATGGGATCGATCAGCCCCAGCATTTT.

This clone was observed once. The V gene is TRBV6-5, the J gene TRBJ1-5; 8 nucleotides align to TRBD1. The CDR3 covers 15 residues. Germline loops: CDR1 MNHEY, CDR2 SVGAGI. The V and J ends lost 8 bases and 3 bases, in that order; junction bases with no gene match: 9. CDR3 in DNA: TGTGCCAGCCATGACAGGGGCTTCTTCAATCAGCCCCAGCATTTT. Encoded protein: CASHDRGFFNQPQHF.

The CDR3 is CASSEDYNEQFF. As DNA, the CDR3 is TGCGCCAGCAGTGAGGACTACAATGAGCAGTTCTTC. This chain joins TRBV10-2 and TRBJ2-1, with D hard to call. The germline CDR1 and CDR2 sequences are WSHSY and SAAADI. V lost 2 bases and J lost 3, with 2 bases in between. The CDR3 has 12 amino acids.

The genes are TRBV9 and TRBJ2-3; D ambiguous. V lost 2 bases and J 2 bases, leaving 12 bases between the germline ends. CDR3 length: 15 residues. CDR1 and CDR2 (germline): SGDLS, YYNGEE. The CDR3: CASSVGSAHTDTQYF. The CDR3 DNA sequence: TGTGCCAGCAGCGTCGGTTCCGCGCACACAGATACGCAGTATTTT.

This rearrangement joins TRBV27 to TRBJ2-2; no definite D call. The germline gives CDR1 MNHEY, CDR2 SMNVEV (reference sequence). This CDR3 spans 16 amino acids. Deletions cut 6 bases from V and 3 bases from J, with 17 bases between. In nucleotides, the CDR3 is TGTGCCAGCAGGACTTATCTGTCTATCGACACCGGGGAGCTGTTTTTT. Translated: CASRTYLSIDTGELFF.

The chain links TRBV9 to TRBJ2-6; 9 bases match TRBD1. The V and J ends lost 3 bases and 1 base, in that order; junction bases with no gene match: 8. Looked up from germline, CDR1 is SGDLS and CDR2 is YYNGEE. The CDR3 spans 18 residues. The CDR3 here is CASSEFGQGRSGANVLTF. DNA of the CDR3: TGTGCCAGCAGCGAATTCGGACAGGGGAGATCTGGGGCCAACGTCCTGACTTTC. Looking up the rest from reference TRBV9 and TRBJ2-6 gives the full variable domain: DSGVTQTPKHLITATGQRVTLRCSPRSGDLSVYWYQQSLDQGLQFLIQYYNGEERAKGNILERFSAQQFPDLHSELNLSSLELGDSALYFCASSEFGQGRSGANVLTFGAGSRLTVL.

This clone was counted only a few times. V is TRBV4-3 and J is TRBJ1-3; D gene ambiguous. Germline-derived CDR1 and CDR2 are LGHNA and YSLEER. The germline V and J ends were trimmed by 3 bases and 0 bases, with 3 bases remaining between them. This CDR3 comprises 13 residues. The CDR3 protein is CASSQVSGNTIYF. DNA for the CDR3: TGCGCCAGCAGCCAGGTCTCTGGAAACACCATATATTTT.

This chain joins TRBV25-1 and TRBJ2-5; 9 positions agree with TRBD2. The V segment lost 8 bases and the J segment 5 bases; nucleotides outside the gene matches: 9. From germline, CDR1 is MGHDK and CDR2 SYGVNS. CDR3 length equals 14 residues. CDR3 in DNA: TGTGCCAGCGAACGGGCGGGGGGGCCGGAGACCCAGTACTTC. It yields the protein CASERAGGPETQYF.

This clone was counted once. This chain links TRBV19 with TRBJ2-6; TRBD2 might be the D (6 bases). Trimming cost V 4 bases and J 4 bases, with 17 bases left between them. Per the germline V gene, CDR1 is LNHDA and CDR2 is SQIVND (reference sequence). CDR3 size: 17 residues. CDR3 amino acids: CASSTSGGGTGANVLTF. CDR3 coding DNA: TGTGCCAGTAGTACCTCCGGGGGAGGAACGGGGGCCAACGTCCTGACTTTC.